What follows are 22 T cell receptor beta chains derived from one specimen sequenced in a study of cytomegalovirus exposure and HLA in healthy donors. The PCR made use of 60 Vbeta and 13 Jbeta primers. Data came from immunoSEQ multiplex PCR; TCRdb stores just in-frame clones and leaves some out. The sample records about 150,000 clones, approximately 73% being singletons. Sequenced input: PBMCs. These receptors were taken from a woman aged 18-29 years in good health and CMV-seropositive.

This sequence joins TRBV9 and TRBJ2-5, with 8 positions matching TRBD2. Germline V lookup: CDR1 SGDLS, CDR2 YYNGEE. CDR3 size: 15 residues. V lost 0 bases, J lost 4 bases, and 5 bases stayed unmatched. The CDR3 nucleotides are TGTGCCAGCAGCGTAGATGCGGGGGGAGGAGAGACCCAGTACTTC. It translates to CASSVDAGGGETQYF.

V gene TRBV7-9 combines with J gene TRBJ1-6; 7 bases are a match to TRBD1. The CDR3 is 16 amino acids. V trimming: 4 bases; J trimming: 8 bases; junction bases outside the gene matches: 11. Germline values: CDR1 SEHNR, CDR2 FQNEAQ (reference sequence). The DNA of the CDR3 is TGTGCCAGCAGCTCCTGGGGGACAGCTCGGGATTCACCCCTCCACTTT. Its protein product is CASSSWGTARDSPLHF.

This clone was seen just once. The rearrangement uses TRBV7-9 and TRBJ2-1; TRBD2 matches 14 bases. CDR1 and CDR2 from the germline V gene are SEHNR and FQNEAQ (reference sequence). The V and J ends lost 2 bases and 9 bases, in that order; junction bases with no gene match: 9. This CDR3 is 17 amino acids long. CDR3 DNA: TGTGCCAGCAGCTTACCACTGACTAGCGGGGGGGCCGGTGAGCAGTTCTTC. Translation: CASSLPLTSGGAGEQFF.

This clone has just a few counts. The chain joins TRBV7-3 to TRBJ1-1; D unresolved. Germline CDR1 and CDR2: SGHTA and FQGTGA. The CDR3 loop spans 15 amino acids. The V and J ends lost 0 bases and 0 bases respectively, with 8 bases between them. DNA for the CDR3: TGTGCCAGCAGCTTAACAGCGGGCGTGAACACTGAAGCTTTCTTT. Translating gives CASSLTAGVNTEAFF.

A few counts support this clone. J is TRBJ1-5 and V is TRBV4-1; D uncertain. Germline loops: CDR1 MGHRA, CDR2 YSYEKL. The CDR3 runs to 15 residues. V was pared by 0 bases and J by 2 bases, with 8 bases between. CDR3 bases: TGCGCCAGCAGCCAAGATCAGAGGGGCAATCAGCCCCAGCATTTT. Translated: CASSQDQRGNQPQHF.

V and J are TRBV7-8 and TRBJ1-1; 7 nucleotides match TRBD1. The J segment lost 8 bases and the V segment lost 2 bases, leaving 8 bases of the junction unmatched. Germline V gene lookup returns CDR1 SGHVS and CDR2 FQNEAQ. This CDR3 region has 14 residues. This CDR3 is CASSLSVAGGEAFF. CDR3 nucleotides: TGTGCCAGCAGCTTAAGCGTGGCAGGGGGAGAAGCTTTCTTT.

This rearrangement joins TRBV9 to TRBJ2-3, with 8 bases matching TRBD1. With 0 bases clipped from V and 0 bases from J, the junction kept 9 bases outside the gene matches. CDR1 and CDR2 from the germline V gene are SGDLS and YYNGEE. This CDR3 has 18 amino acids. CDR3 in amino acids: CASSVVRGTGASTDTQYF. In DNA form, the CDR3 reads TGTGCCAGCAGCGTAGTAAGGGGGACAGGAGCTAGCACAGATACGCAGTATTTT.

The V and J genes are TRBV9 and TRBJ2-5; TRBD2 aligns across 9 bases. V lost 0 bases to trimming and J lost 5 bases; unmatched junction nucleotides: 8. There are 16 residues in the CDR3. In germline, CDR1 is SGDLS, CDR2 YYNGEE. The CDR3 region is CASSVVAGGPKETQYF. In nucleotides, the CDR3 is TGTGCCAGCAGCGTAGTGGCGGGGGGGCCTAAGGAGACCCAGTACTTC.

The CDR3 loop is CASSTDREFKQYF. CDR3 sequence (DNA): TGTGCCAGCAGCACGGACAGGGAGTTCAAGCAGTACTTC. The chain uses TRBV7-2 and TRBJ2-7, with 8 bases matching TRBD1. Trimming removed 5 bases from V and 8 bases from J; junction bases left unmatched: 8. The germline V gene encodes CDR1 SGHTA and CDR2 FQGNSA. CDR3 size: 13 residues. The full variable domain, with the rest looked up from reference TRBV7-2 and TRBJ2-7, is GAGVSQSPSNKVTEKGKDVELRCDPISGHTALYWYRQSLGQGLEFLIYFQGNSAPDKSGLPSDRFSAERTGGSVSTLTIQRTQQEDSAVYLCASSTDREFKQYFGPGTRLTVT.

The rearrangement links TRBV7-9 to TRBJ1-1; D possibly corresponds to TRBD1 (5 bases). CDR1 SEHNR and CDR2 FQNEAQ come from the germline V gene (reference sequence). The CDR3 extends over 12 amino acids. Trimming removed 6 bases from V and 1 base from J, with 6 bases in between. In DNA form, the CDR3 reads TGTGCCAGCAGGGACACGAACACTGAAGCTTTCTTT. It codes for CASRDTNTEAFF.

The chain recombines TRBV7-9 with TRBJ2-1; D may be TRBD1 (6 bases). The CDR3 length is 16 residues. Per germline, CDR1 SEHNR and CDR2 FQNEAQ (reference sequence). Trimming left V 4 bases short and J 0 bases short, with 13 bases between. As DNA, the CDR3 is TGTGCCAGCAGCTCAACAACAGGGAGCTCCTACAATGAGCAGTTCTTC. Amino acids: CASSSTTGSSYNEQFF. Filled out from reference TRBV7-9 and TRBJ2-1, the complete variable domain reads DTGVSQNPRHKITKRGQNVTFRCDPISEHNRLYWYRQTLGQGPEFLTYFQNEAQLEKSRLLSDRFSAERPKGSFSTLEIQRTEQGDSAMYLCASSSTTGSSYNEQFFGPGTRLTVL.

V gene TRBV5-4 combines with J gene TRBJ2-2; TRBD2 matches at 12 bases. J was trimmed by 7 bases and V by 4 bases; bases with no gene match: 8. The CDR3 consists of 16 residues. The V gene's germline CDR1 is SGHNT and CDR2 YYREEE (reference sequence). The CDR3 coding sequence is TGTGCCAGCAGCCCCCGGGCTAGCGGGGGGGGCGGGGAGCTGTTTTTT. This codes for CASSPRASGGGGELFF.

The V and J genes are TRBV7-2 and TRBJ1-1, with 11 nucleotides matching TRBD1. The CDR3 is made up of 16 amino acids. The germline CDR1 and CDR2 sequences are SGHTA and FQGNSA. V shed 1 base, J shed 6 bases, and the junction held 7 bases outside the gene matches. DNA for the CDR3: TGTGCCAGCAGCTTAGGAGGACAGGGGGCGCTATCTGAAGCTTTCTTT. This encodes CASSLGGQGALSEAFF.

As for this clone: One end of the junction does not line up with germline, which may come from a read error. The chain carries TRBV2 and TRBJ1-1; D is unresolved. This CDR3 comprises 13 residues. Germline loops: CDR1 SNHLY, CDR2 FYNNEI. Here the CDR3 reads CASSEDLQTEAFF. CDR3 DNA: TGTGCCAGCAGCGAAGACTTACAGACGGAAGCTTTCTTT. Combining the CDR3 with reference TRBV2 and TRBJ1-1 gives the whole variable domain EPEVTQTPSHQVTQMGQEVILRCVPISNHLYFYWYRQILGQKVEFLVSFYNNEISEKSEIFDDQFSVERPDGSNFTLKIRSTKLEDSAMYFCASSEDLQTEAFFGQGTRLTVV.

The chain links TRBV18 to TRBJ1-1; 8 nucleotides line up with TRBD1. Germline CDR1 reads KGHSH; CDR2 reads LQKENI. The CDR3 covers 16 residues. V lost 4 bases and J lost 0; bases outside the gene matches: 7. The CDR3 coding sequence is TGTGCCAGCTCACTCTCCGGGACAGGCGTGAACACTGAAGCTTTCTTT. This translates into CASSLSGTGVNTEAFF. Complete variable domain (other parts from reference TRBV18 and TRBJ1-1): NAGVMQNPRHLVRRRGQEARLRCSPMKGHSHVYWYRQLPEEGLKFMVYLQKENIIDESGMPKERFSAEFPKEGPSILRIQQVVRGDSAAYFCASSLSGTGVNTEAFFGQGTRLTVV.

The chain carries TRBV2 and TRBJ2-2; 10 nucleotides line up with TRBD1. The CDR3 covers 16 residues. Germline values: CDR1 SNHLY, CDR2 FYNNEI. V was pared by 7 bases and J by 4 bases, with 9 bases of the junction left unmatched. In nucleotides, the CDR3 is TGTGCCAGCATTCCCCGGGACAGGGGCCGCACCGGGGAGCTGTTTTTT. It specifies CASIPRDRGRTGELFF.

The rearrangement links TRBV30 to TRBJ1-2; D perhaps matches TRBD1 (5 bases). This CDR3 contains 13 residues. CDR1 is GTSNPN and CDR2 is SVGIG in the germline V gene (reference sequence). V shed 0 bases and J shed 6 bases, with 11 bases lying between them. The DNA of the CDR3 is TGTGCCTGGAGTGTCGGACGGGGGGATGGCTACACCTTC. Encoded protein: CAWSVGRGDGYTF.

This sequence joins TRBV11-2 and TRBJ2-7, with D hard to call. The CDR3 has 13 residues. Germline values: CDR1 SGHAT, CDR2 FQNNGV. Trimming stripped 3 bases from V and 0 bases from J, with 6 bases between. The CDR3 region is CASSFSSSYEQYF. The CDR3 DNA reads as TGTGCCAGCAGCTTTAGTAGCTCCTACGAGCAGTACTTC.

V usage is TRBV7-3 and J usage is TRBJ1-5; D is possibly TRBD1 (6 bases). This CDR3 has 15 residues. CDR1 and CDR2 from the germline V gene are SGHTA and FQGTGA. V was trimmed by 4 bases and J by 4 bases, leaving 14 bases between them. DNA of the CDR3: TGTGCCAGCAGCTCCCCGGACAGAAATAATCAGCCCCAGCATTTT. This translates into CASSSPDRNNQPQHF. The full variable domain, its missing parts supplied by reference TRBV7-3 and TRBJ1-5, is GAGVSQTPSNKVTEKGKYVELRCDPISGHTALYWYRQSLGQGPEFLIYFQGTGAADDSGLPNDRFFAVRPEGSVSTLKIQRTERGDSAVYLCASSSPDRNNQPQHFGDGTRLSIL.

The J gene is TRBJ2-3, the V gene TRBV6-6; 8 bases line up with TRBD1. Trimming at V came to 5 bases and at J to 2 bases, leaving 6 bases not matched to a gene. Germline V gene data show CDR1 as MNHNY and CDR2 as SVGAGI (reference sequence). The length of the CDR3 is 15 residues. The DNA of the CDR3 is TGTGCCAGCAGTGACGGACAGGGATACACAGATACGCAGTATTTT. Its translation is CASSDGQGYTDTQYF.

The V and J genes are TRBV30 and TRBJ1-1; unclear D gene. The CDR3 extends over 12 amino acids. The V gene's germline CDR1 is GTSNPN and CDR2 SVGIG (reference sequence). The V end was cut by 3 bases, the J end by 6 bases, with 11 bases between. In nucleotides, the CDR3 is TGTGCCTGGAGCCCCACCGGGTCTGAAGCTTTCTTT. Protein product: CAWSPTGSEAFF.

The chain carries TRBV28 and TRBJ1-5; a possible D gene is TRBD1 (6 bases). The length of the CDR3 is 16 residues. V lost 1 base and J lost 4, with 14 bases in between. Germline V gene data show CDR1 as MDHEN and CDR2 as SYDVKM. The CDR3 is CASSLSRHRANQPQHF. CDR3 DNA: TGTGCCAGCAGTTTATCCCGGCACAGGGCTAATCAGCCCCAGCATTTT.